This is a list of T cell receptor beta chains from one sample in a study of glioma-infiltrating T cells after dendritic cell vaccination. The protocol was immunoSEQ multiplex PCR, while the TCRdb copy is restricted to in-frame clones and leaves out a portion. The data contain some 90,000 clones, 81% of them singletons. Source: blood, taken after dendritic cell vaccination. Receptors were obtained from a human donor with glioblastoma. Both conserved end residues are part of each CDR3. Expanded clones get a size class; other rows say once, few or many, or leave the size out.

V	J	size	CDR3
TRBV6-1	TRBJ1-2	once	CASTELANYGYTF
TRBV19	TRBJ2-1	few	CASSMASGKFYNEQFF
TRBV19	TRBJ2-6	-	CASKQGATGANVLTF
TRBV6-5	TRBJ1-4	few	CASRTGNTEKLFF
TRBV6-5	TRBJ2-5	-	CASSSSSGSRWETQYF
TRBV5-1	TRBJ2-2	-	CASSRYEGNTGELFF
TRBV7-9	TRBJ1-3	-	CASSPQGGAYTIYF
TRBV27	TRBJ2-3	-	CASRRKQPGLVRQEGDTQYF
TRBV7-8	TRBJ2-5	once	CASRSGLAGAPETQYF
TRBV7-9	TRBJ1-2	-	CASSFAGTGAGYTF
TRBV6-5	TRBJ1-5	-	CASSYPRKRVQPQHF
TRBV6-5	TRBJ2-3	-	CASSYGWDSGSDTQYF
TRBV6-5	TRBJ1-5	-	CASRGQANQPQHF
TRBV18	TRBJ2-7	-	CASSPTPGQGFNEQYF
TRBV19	TRBJ2-5	-	CASSGTGLGETQYF
TRBV29-1	TRBJ2-3	-	CSVVESSHRTDTQYF
TRBV7-6	TRBJ2-1	-	CASSAQDNEQFF